Reported below is one T cell receptor (beta chain). Data came from immunoSEQ multiplex PCR; TCRdb stores just in-frame clones and leaves some out. Of hundreds of thousands of clones in the sample, about 91% are singletons; the top ten hold about an eighth. The data derive from a study of blood T cell repertoires in COVID-19. The clonotype was recovered from a woman between 55 and 75 years old with acute or convalescent COVID-19. Sequencing was done on a sample of peripheral blood.

The CDR3 coding sequence is TGCGCCAGCAGCCTACCTTCTAGCGGGGGCGATGAGCAGTTCTTC. This encodes CASSLPSSGGDEQFF. The genes are TRBV5-1 and TRBJ2-1; 10 bases fit TRBD2. Germline values: CDR1 SGHRS, CDR2 YFSETQ. The CDR3 covers 15 residues. Trimming cost V 4 bases and J 8 bases; bases outside gene matches: 9.